Presented here are 21 T cell receptor beta chains from one specimen sequenced in a study of regulatory T cells in long-lasting Graves disease. Regarding time point: newly diagnosed GD, antithyroid drugs for less than 3 months. The TCR library was prepared using RNA isolated from PBMCs. Libraries of TCR beta came from iRepertoire HTBI primers plus Arm-PCR of CDR3 regions. TCRdb re-derived calls from the multiplex PCR reads in MiXCR, one entry per CDR3 protein. The data show roughly 380,000 distinct CDR3 sequences, 16% seen once. Separately, the same data were catalogued under a study of T cells in Graves' hyperthyroidism and ophthalmopathy.

This sample comprised peripheral blood mononuclear cells (PBMCs), obtained at new diagnosis, from a patient treated with antithyroid drugs. The source of these receptors is a man aged 40-49 years with Graves disease.

The V call is TRBV12-5, the J call TRBJ2-5; 8 bases align to TRBD2. CDR3 length: 14 residues. Germline V gives CDR1 LGHNT, CDR2 FRNRAP. The DNA for the CDR3 is TGTGCAGAAAGTGGTCCCGGGGGGGGGGAGACCCAGTACTTC. Residues: CAESGPGGGETQYF.

This clonotype was recorded many times. The chain links TRBV11-3 to TRBJ2-3, with a weak D call TRBD1 (5 bases). Between the trimmed V and J ends, which lost 5 bases and 5 bases, there was a span of 11 bases. The CDR3 length is 13 residues. From germline, CDR1 is SGHNT and CDR2 YENEEA. Here the CDR3 reads CASSARVQDTQYF. The CDR3 nucleotides read TGTGCCAGCAGCGCCAGGGTTCAAGATACGCAGTATTTT.

This clonotype was recorded at least ten times. V is TRBV3-1 and J is TRBJ2-5, with 9 bases aligning to TRBD1. CDR1 is LGHDT and CDR2 is YNNKEL in the germline V gene (reference sequence). The CDR3 has 14 amino acids. The V segment lost 0 bases and the J segment 6 bases; nucleotides outside the gene matches: 2. The CDR3 loop is CASSQDDRGKTQYF. CDR3 bases: TGTGCCAGCAGCCAAGATGACAGGGGGAAGACCCAGTACTTC.

Worth noting for this clonotype: This may stem from a read error, because a much larger clone lies one nucleotide away. The rearrangement joins TRBV28 to TRBJ1-2; possible D gene TRBD1, 5 bases. The V and J ends lost 4 bases and 0 bases respectively, with 6 bases between them. CDR1 MDHEN and CDR2 SYDVKM come from the germline V gene. This CDR3 has 13 amino acids. CDR3 DNA: TGTGCCAGCAGTTGGACAACTAACTATGGCTACACCTTC. Amino acids: CASSWTTNYGYTF.

This clonotype was recorded at least ten times. The chain uses TRBV7-3 and TRBJ2-4, with 7 positions matching TRBD1. The CDR3 covers 13 residues. Germline-derived CDR1 and CDR2 are SGHTA and FQGTGA. The V gene end was trimmed by 5 bases and the J gene end by 9 bases; junction bases not matched to a gene: 7. CDR3 nucleotide sequence: TGTGCCAGCAGCGCGACAGGGACCGGCATTCAGTACTTC. Translation: CASSATGTGIQYF.

This clonotype was detected ten times or more. The CDR3 region is CASSVVEGQGTDTQYF. CDR3 bases: TGTGCCAGCAGCGTAGTTGAGGGACAGGGCACAGATACGCAGTATTTT. V is TRBV9 and J is TRBJ2-3, with 8 bases matching TRBD1. This CDR3 spans 16 amino acids. J was trimmed by 1 base and V by 0 bases; bases with no gene match: 4. Germline-derived CDR1 and CDR2 are SGDLS and YYNGEE. The entire variable domain, with the rest obtained from reference TRBV9 and TRBJ2-3, is as follows: DSGVTQTPKHLITATGQRVTLRCSPRSGDLSVYWYQQSLDQGLQFLIQYYNGEERAKGNILERFSAQQFPDLHSELNLSSLELGDSALYFCASSVVEGQGTDTQYFGPGTRLTVL.

This clonotype came up many times. The V and J genes are TRBV28 and TRBJ2-7, with D possibly matching TRBD1 (5 bases). Germline CDR1 reads MDHEN; CDR2 reads SYDVKM. With 3 bases removed from V and 3 bases from J, the gap between germline ends came to 12 bases. The CDR3 sequence is 14 residues long. CDR3 sequence reads: CASSLAGWGYEQYF. The DNA for the CDR3 is TGTGCCAGCAGTTTGGCAGGGTGGGGCTACGAGCAGTACTTC.

This clonotype has at least ten counts. This chain uses TRBV5-1 with TRBJ1-6; no clear D. CDR1 SGHRS and CDR2 YFSETQ come from the germline V gene. V was shortened by 0 bases and J by 13 bases, with 11 bases between the two germline ends. The CDR3 has 13 residues. CDR3 amino acids: CASSLGGETPLHF. The CDR3 DNA follows: TGCGCCAGCAGCTTGGGCGGCGAGACCCCCCTCCACTTT.

The rearrangement uses TRBV6-9 and TRBJ1-3; D unclear. The germline V gene has CDR1 MNHGY and CDR2 SVAAGI. CDR3 size: 16 residues. Trimming took 3 bases from V and 2 from J, leaving 14 bases between them. This CDR3 is CASSYSYLQTGNTIYF. The CDR3 region has the DNA TGTGCCAGCAGTTACTCTTATCTTCAGACTGGAAACACCATATATTTT.

In this sample, this clonotype turned up many times. The genes are TRBV18 and TRBJ1-1, with D possibly TRBD1 on 5 matching bases. Between the trimmed V and J ends, which lost 8 bases and 3 bases, there was a span of 13 bases. The CDR3 spans 13 residues. The germline V gene encodes CDR1 KGHSH and CDR2 LQKENI. The CDR3 protein is CASLLGLDTEAFF. In DNA form, the CDR3 reads TGTGCCAGCCTTTTGGGGCTAGACACTGAAGCTTTCTTT.

This clonotype appeared many times. The genes are TRBV2 and TRBJ2-6; unclear D gene. This CDR3 has 15 residues. The V gene's germline CDR1 is SNHLY and CDR2 FYNNEI. The V end was cut by 6 bases, the J end by 0 bases, with 9 bases between. The CDR3 DNA is TGTGCCAGCAGGGATCACAGCTCTGGGGCCAACGTCCTGACTTTC. Its translation: CASRDHSSGANVLTF. Based on the CDR3 plus reference TRBV2 and TRBJ2-6, the full variable domain is EPEVTQTPSHQVTQMGQEVILRCVPISNHLYFYWYRQILGQKVEFLVSFYNNEISEKSEIFDDQFSVERPDGSNFTLKIRSTKLEDSAMYFCASRDHSSGANVLTFGAGSRLTVL.

V and J are TRBV7-3 and TRBJ2-1; D is perhaps TRBD2 (5 bases). V dropped 1 base and J dropped 0 bases, with 13 bases sitting between them. Germline values: CDR1 SGHTA, CDR2 FQGTGA. The CDR3 extends over 17 amino acids. The CDR3 region is CASSLRPPGSSYNEQFF. The CDR3 DNA follows: TGTGCCAGCAGCTTAAGACCCCCGGGGAGCTCCTACAATGAGCAGTTCTTC.

This chain joins TRBV6-1 and TRBJ2-5, with unresolved D. This CDR3 has 12 amino acids. Germline-derived CDR1 and CDR2 are MNHNS and SASEGT. V lost 8 bases, J lost 4 bases, and 11 bases lay in between. The CDR3 bases are TGTGCCAGCGACCTTGAGAGAGAGACCCAGTACTTC. Protein product: CASDLERETQYF.

This clonotype has ten or more counts. This rearrangement joins TRBV12-3 or TRBV12-4 to TRBJ1-2, with a tentative D call TRBD1 (5 bases). With 4 bases removed from V and 2 bases from J, the gap between germline ends came to 8 bases. The CDR3 contains 13 residues. This chain's CDR3 is CASSSRQNYGYTF. The CDR3 DNA reads as TGTGCCAGCAGTTCCAGACAGAACTATGGCTACACCTTC.

V usage is TRBV12-3 or TRBV12-4 and J usage is TRBJ2-1; possible D gene TRBD1, 5 bases. V gave up 4 bases and J gave up 6 bases, with 10 bases separating them. The CDR3 extends over 13 amino acids. The CDR3 reads CASSSRQLNEQFF. The CDR3 DNA reads as TGTGCCAGCAGTTCCCGACAGCTCAATGAGCAGTTCTTC.

This clonotype was counted once. This chain joins TRBV5-1 and TRBJ2-5; 9 bases align to TRBD1. V dropped 4 bases and J dropped 4; count of bases not matched to a gene: 11. The CDR3 totals 16 residues. Germline CDR1 reads SGHRS; CDR2 reads YFSETQ. CDR3 coding DNA: TGCGCCAGCAGCCTAACGACCGGGACAGGGCCAGAGACCCAGTACTTC. This sequence encodes CASSLTTGTGPETQYF.

The sample holds many counts of this clonotype. The chain employs TRBV7-2 and TRBJ2-7; D possibly matches TRBD1 or TRBD2 (5 bases each). Trimming took off 3 bases at V and 3 bases at J, with 12 bases between the two ends. Germline CDR1 reads SGHTA; CDR2 reads FQGNSA. The CDR3 is 14 amino acids. The CDR3 here is CASSFGDVGYEQYF. Here the CDR3 DNA reads TGTGCCAGCAGCTTTGGGGACGTGGGCTACGAGCAGTACTTC.

This clonotype was counted a few times. V and J are TRBV11-1 and TRBJ2-7, with D unresolved. The germline V and J ends were trimmed by 5 bases and 0 bases, with 11 bases remaining between them. CDR1 is SGHAT, CDR2 FQDESV, per germline (reference sequence). This CDR3 contains 14 residues. Here the CDR3 reads CASSPGRNSYEQYF. Written as DNA, the CDR3 is TGTGCCAGCAGCCCTGGACGGAACTCCTACGAGCAGTACTTC. Looking up the rest from reference TRBV11-1 and TRBJ2-7 gives the full variable domain: EAEVAQSPRYKITEKSQAVAFWCDPISGHATLYWYRQILGQGPELLVQFQDESVVDDSQLPKDRFSAERLKGVDSTLKIQPAELGDSAMYLCASSPGRNSYEQYFGPGTRLTVT.

The chain recombines TRBV9 with TRBJ2-2; no clear D gene. Trimming cost V 2 bases and J 1 base, with 9 bases left between them. Germline V CDR1 and CDR2: SGDLS, YYNGEE. This CDR3 contains 15 residues. The DNA of the CDR3 is TGTGCCAGCAGCGTCCTGGACGGGAACACCGGGGAGCTGTTTTTT. This gives the protein CASSVLDGNTGELFF.

At least ten counts were recorded for this clonotype. V is TRBV5-1 and J is TRBJ2-7, with 13 bases identical to TRBD2. The germline V gene encodes CDR1 SGHRS and CDR2 YFSETQ. CDR3 length: 16 residues. Losses at the gene ends were 0 bases for V and 2 bases for J; bases not matched to a gene: 2. The CDR3 nucleotides are TGCGCCAGCAGCTTGGGACTAGCGGGGGGAACCTACGAGCAGTACTTC. Protein product: CASSLGLAGGTYEQYF.

This clonotype has ten or more counts. This chain links TRBV9 with TRBJ2-1, with D possibly matching TRBD2 (6 bases). This CDR3 spans 14 amino acids. Germline V gene sequence: CDR1 SGDLS, CDR2 YYNGEE. Trimming removed 2 bases at V and 3 bases at J, with 9 bases between. Here the CDR3 DNA reads TGTGCCAGCAGCGTCGGGACTGGCTACAATGAGCAGTTCTTC. It is translated as CASSVGTGYNEQFF.